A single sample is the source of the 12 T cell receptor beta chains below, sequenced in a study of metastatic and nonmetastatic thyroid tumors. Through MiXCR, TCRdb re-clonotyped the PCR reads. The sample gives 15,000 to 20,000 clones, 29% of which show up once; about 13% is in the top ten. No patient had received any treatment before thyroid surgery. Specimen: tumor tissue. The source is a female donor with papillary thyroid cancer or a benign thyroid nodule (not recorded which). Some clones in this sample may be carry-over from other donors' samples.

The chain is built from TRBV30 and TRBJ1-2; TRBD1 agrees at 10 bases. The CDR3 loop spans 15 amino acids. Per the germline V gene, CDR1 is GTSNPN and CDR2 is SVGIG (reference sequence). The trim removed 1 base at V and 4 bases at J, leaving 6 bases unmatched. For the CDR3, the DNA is TGTGCCTGGAGTGCCCGGGACAGGGGATTCTATGGCTACACCTTC. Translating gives CAWSARDRGFYGYTF.

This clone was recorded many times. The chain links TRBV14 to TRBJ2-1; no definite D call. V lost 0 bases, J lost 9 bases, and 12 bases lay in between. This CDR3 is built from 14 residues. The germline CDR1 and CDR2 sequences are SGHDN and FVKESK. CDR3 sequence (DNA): TGTGCCAGCAGCCAAGATGTGTGGGCGCGTGAGCAGTTCTTC. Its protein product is CASSQDVWAREQFF.

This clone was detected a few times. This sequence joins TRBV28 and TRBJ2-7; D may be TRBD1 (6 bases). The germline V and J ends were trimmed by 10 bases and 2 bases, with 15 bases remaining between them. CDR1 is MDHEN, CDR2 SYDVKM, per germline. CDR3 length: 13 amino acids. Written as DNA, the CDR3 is TGTGCCACTACGGACAGTCTAACCTACGAGCAGTACTTC. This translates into CATTDSLTYEQYF.

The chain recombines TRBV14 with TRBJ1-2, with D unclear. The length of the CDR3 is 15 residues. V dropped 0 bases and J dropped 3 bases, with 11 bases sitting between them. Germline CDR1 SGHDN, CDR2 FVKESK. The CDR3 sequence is CASSQEPRQHYGYTF. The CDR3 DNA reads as TGTGCCAGCAGCCAAGAACCCAGACAACACTATGGCTACACCTTC.

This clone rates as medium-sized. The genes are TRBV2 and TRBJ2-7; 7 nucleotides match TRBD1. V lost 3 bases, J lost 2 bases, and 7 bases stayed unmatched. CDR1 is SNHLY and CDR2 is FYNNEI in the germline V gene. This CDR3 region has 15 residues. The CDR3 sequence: CASSEGGQVTYEQYF. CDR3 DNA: TGTGCCAGCAGTGAGGGCGGACAGGTAACCTACGAGCAGTACTTC.

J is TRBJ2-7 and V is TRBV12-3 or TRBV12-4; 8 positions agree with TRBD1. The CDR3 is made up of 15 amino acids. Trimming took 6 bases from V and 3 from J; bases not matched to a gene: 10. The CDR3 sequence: CASRPRTGSYYEQYF. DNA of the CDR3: TGTGCCAGCAGACCAAGGACAGGGAGCTACTACGAGCAGTACTTC.

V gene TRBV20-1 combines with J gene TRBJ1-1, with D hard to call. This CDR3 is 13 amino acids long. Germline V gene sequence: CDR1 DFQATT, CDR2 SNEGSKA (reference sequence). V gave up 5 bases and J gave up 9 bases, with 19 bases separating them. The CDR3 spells CSAPPGEGRKAFF. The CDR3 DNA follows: TGCAGTGCTCCCCCCGGCGAGGGCCGAAAAGCTTTCTTT.

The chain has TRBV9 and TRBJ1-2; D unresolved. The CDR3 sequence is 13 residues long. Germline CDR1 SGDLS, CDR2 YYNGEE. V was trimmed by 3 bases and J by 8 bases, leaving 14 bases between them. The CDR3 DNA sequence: TGTGCCAGCAGCGACGGCAGGATGGTAGGCTACACCTTC. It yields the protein CASSDGRMVGYTF.

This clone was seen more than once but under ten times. The DNA of the CDR3 is TGTGCCAGCGGGGAGGCTAGCTGGGACACCGGGGAGCTGTTTTTT. Protein product: CASGEASWDTGELFF. The gene calls are TRBV6-2 or TRBV6-3 and TRBJ2-2; TRBD2 might be the D (6 bases). Germline V gene lookup returns CDR1 MNHEY and CDR2 SVGEGT. V lost 8 bases and J 3 bases, leaving 16 bases between the germline ends. The CDR3 is 15 amino acids.

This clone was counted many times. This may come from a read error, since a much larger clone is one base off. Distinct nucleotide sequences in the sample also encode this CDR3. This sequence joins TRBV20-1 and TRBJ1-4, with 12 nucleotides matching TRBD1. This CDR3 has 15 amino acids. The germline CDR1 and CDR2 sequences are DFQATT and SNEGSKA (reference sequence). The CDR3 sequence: CSASPGTGGGEKLFF. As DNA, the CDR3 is TGCAGCGCTAGCCCCGGGACAGGGGGCGGTGAAAAACTGTTTTTT.

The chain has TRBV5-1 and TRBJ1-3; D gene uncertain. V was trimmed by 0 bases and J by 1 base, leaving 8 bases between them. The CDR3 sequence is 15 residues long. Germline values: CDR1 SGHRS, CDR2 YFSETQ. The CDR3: CASSLGGTSGNTIYF. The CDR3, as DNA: TGCGCCAGCAGCTTGGGTGGTACGTCTGGAAACACCATATATTTT.

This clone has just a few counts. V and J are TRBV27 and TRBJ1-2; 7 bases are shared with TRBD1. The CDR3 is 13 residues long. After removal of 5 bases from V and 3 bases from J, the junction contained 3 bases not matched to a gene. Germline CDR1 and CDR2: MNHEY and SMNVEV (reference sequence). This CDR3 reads CASSPGTDYGYTF. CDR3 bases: TGTGCCAGCAGTCCTGGGACAGACTATGGCTACACCTTC.